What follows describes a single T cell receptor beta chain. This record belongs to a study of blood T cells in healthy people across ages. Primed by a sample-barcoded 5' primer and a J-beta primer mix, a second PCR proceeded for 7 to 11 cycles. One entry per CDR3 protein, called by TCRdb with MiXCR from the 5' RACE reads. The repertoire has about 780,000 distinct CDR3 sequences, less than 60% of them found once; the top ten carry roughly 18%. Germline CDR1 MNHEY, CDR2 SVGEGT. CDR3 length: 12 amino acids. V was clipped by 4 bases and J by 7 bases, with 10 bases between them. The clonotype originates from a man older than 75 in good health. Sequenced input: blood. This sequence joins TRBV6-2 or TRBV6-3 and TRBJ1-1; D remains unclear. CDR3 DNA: TGTGCCAGCAGTTGGACGGCCCATGAAGCTTTCTTT. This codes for CASSWTAHEAFF.